One sample yielded the 6 T cell receptor beta chains listed below, sequenced in a study of shared clonotypes between healthy human individuals. Using immunoSEQ multiplex PCR, the repertoire was profiled, and TCRdb retains in-frame clones only, with some absent. In the table there are 550,000 to 700,000 clones, 60% to 75% of which are singletons. Material for sequencing was memory CD4+ T cells sorted from blood. Described subset: CD45RA-negative fraction. These receptors all stem from a woman in her thirties in good health.

The CDR3 sequence is CASKAVYQETQYF. For the CDR3, the DNA is TGTGCCAGCAAGGCGGTGTACCAAGAGACCCAGTACTTC. The chain couples TRBV2 to TRBJ2-5, with D unclear. The CDR3 extends over 13 amino acids. V lost 7 bases and J 0 bases, leaving 9 bases between the germline ends. Germline loops: CDR1 SNHLY, CDR2 FYNNEI.

This chain uses TRBV11-2 with TRBJ2-2; D ambiguous. The germline gives CDR1 SGHAT, CDR2 FQNNGV. The germline V and J ends were trimmed by 5 bases and 3 bases, with 10 bases remaining between them. The CDR3 covers 14 residues. The CDR3 DNA is TGTGCCAGCAGCATACGACGGGACACCGGGGAGCTGTTTTTT. Amino acids: CASSIRRDTGELFF.

This clone was counted a single time. The V call is TRBV7-2, the J call TRBJ2-6; TRBD1 aligns across 8 bases. Germline CDR1 reads SGHTA; CDR2 reads FQGNSA. V dropped 4 bases and J dropped 4; count of bases not matched to a gene: 6. The CDR3 consists of 16 residues. Written as DNA, the CDR3 is TGTGCCAGCAGCTCGATGGACAGGGTCGGGGCCAACGTCCTGACTTTC. Translation: CASSSMDRVGANVLTF.

The chain links TRBV7-9 to TRBJ2-7, with 15 bases lining up with TRBD2. The CDR3 spans 13 residues. The germline gives CDR1 SEHNR, CDR2 FQNEAQ (reference sequence). With 5 bases clipped from V and 12 bases from J, the junction kept 5 bases outside the gene matches. The CDR3 nucleotides are TGTGCCAGCAGCCCGGGGACTAGCGGGAGGACGTACTTC. The encoded protein is CASSPGTSGRTYF.

The CDR3: CASSSTSTGTDTQYF. In nucleotides, the CDR3 is TGTGCCAGCAGCTCTACCTCGACAGGCACAGATACGCAGTATTTT. The chain links TRBV5-4 to TRBJ2-3; the D gene is possibly TRBD1 (5 bases). The CDR3 consists of 15 residues. CDR1 is SGHNT and CDR2 is YYREEE in the germline V gene (reference sequence). The V end was cut by 3 bases, the J end by 1 base, with 12 bases between.

This clone was seen more than once but under ten times. This chain uses TRBV19 with TRBJ1-5; 8 bases fit TRBD1. Germline CDR1 and CDR2: LNHDA and SQIVND (reference sequence). V lost 4 bases and J lost 9; bases outside the gene matches: 8. The CDR3 runs to 14 residues. The CDR3: CASSNPGGDGPQHF. The CDR3 bases are TGTGCCAGTAGTAATCCAGGGGGCGACGGGCCCCAGCATTTT.